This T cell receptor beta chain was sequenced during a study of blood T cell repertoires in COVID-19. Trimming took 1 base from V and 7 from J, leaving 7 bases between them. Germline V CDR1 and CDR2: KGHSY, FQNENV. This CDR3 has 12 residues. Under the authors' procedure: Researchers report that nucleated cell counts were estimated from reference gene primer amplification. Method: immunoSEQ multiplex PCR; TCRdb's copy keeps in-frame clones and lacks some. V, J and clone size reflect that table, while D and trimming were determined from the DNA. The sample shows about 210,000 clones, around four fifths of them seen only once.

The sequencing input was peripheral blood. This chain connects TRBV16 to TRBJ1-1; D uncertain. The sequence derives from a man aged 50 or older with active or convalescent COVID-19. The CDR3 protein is CASSQYAIEAFF. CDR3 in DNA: TGTGCCAGCAGCCAATACGCGATTGAAGCTTTCTTT.